This section outlines one T cell receptor (beta chain) sequence together with its context. Its target is unknown. The treatment denotes: oral pan-JAK inhibitor, 5-10 mg twice daily. Separation by sorting yielded CD4+ and CD8+ T cells from PBMCs. This CDR3 has 13 amino acids. The V and J ends lost 4 bases and 2 bases respectively, with 9 bases between them. Germline V gene sequence: CDR1 SGHRS, CDR2 YFSETQ. The data stem from a study of CD8+ T cells in alopecia areata. Across the study: Tofacitinib lasted 6 to 18 months, then 6 months off drug.

RNA, once extracted, was reverse transcribed into cDNA for use as the sequencing template. Method: immunoSEQ multiplex PCR; TCRdb's copy keeps in-frame clones and lacks some. Of roughly 230,000 clones in the sample, 43% were seen once. Broader study findings: For patients receiving tofacitinib, scalp clonality and expanded CD8+ clones among the top 100 significantly decreased.

The starting material was CD4+ T cells sorted from blood, obtained around week 36, from a patient treated with tofacitinib. The receptor's source is a human donor with alopecia areata. This chain joins TRBV5-1 and TRBJ2-5, with D possibly matching TRBD2 (5 bases). The CDR3: CASSTGIQETQYF. As DNA, the CDR3 is TGCGCCAGCAGCACCGGGATTCAAGAGACCCAGTACTTC.